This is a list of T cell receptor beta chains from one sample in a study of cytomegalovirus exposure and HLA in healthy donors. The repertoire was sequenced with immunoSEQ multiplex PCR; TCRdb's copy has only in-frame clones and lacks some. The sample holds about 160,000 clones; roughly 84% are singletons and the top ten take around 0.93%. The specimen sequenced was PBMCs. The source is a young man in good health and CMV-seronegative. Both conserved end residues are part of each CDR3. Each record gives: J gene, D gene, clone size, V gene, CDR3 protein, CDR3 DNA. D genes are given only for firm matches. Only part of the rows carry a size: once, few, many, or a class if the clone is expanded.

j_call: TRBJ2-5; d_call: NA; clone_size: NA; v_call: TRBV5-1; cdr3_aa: CASSWESREETQYF; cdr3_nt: TGCGCCAGCAGCTGGGAGAGCCGGGAAGAGACCCAGTACTTC
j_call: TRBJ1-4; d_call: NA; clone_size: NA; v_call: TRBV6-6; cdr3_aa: CASSQMNEKLFF; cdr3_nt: TGTGCCAGCAGCCAGATGAATGAAAAACTGTTTTTT
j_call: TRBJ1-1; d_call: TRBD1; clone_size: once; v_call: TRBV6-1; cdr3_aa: CASRVNRGNTEAFF; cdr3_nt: TGTGCCAGCAGAGTAAACAGGGGGAACACTGAAGCTTTCTTT
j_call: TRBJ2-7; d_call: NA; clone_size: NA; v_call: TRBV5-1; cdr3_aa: CASSPLVVDEQYF; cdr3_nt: TGCGCCTCCTCCCCCCTGGTAGTGGACGAGCAGTACTTC
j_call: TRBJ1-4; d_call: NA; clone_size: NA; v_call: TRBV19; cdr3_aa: CASSLRGGDEKLFF; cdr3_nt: TGTGCCAGTAGTCTCAGGGGCGGCGATGAAAAACTGTTTTTT
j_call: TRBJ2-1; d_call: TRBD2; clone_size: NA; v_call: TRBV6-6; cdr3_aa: CASSLAGQQFF; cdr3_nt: TGTGCCAGCAGTCTAGCGGGACAACAGTTCTTC
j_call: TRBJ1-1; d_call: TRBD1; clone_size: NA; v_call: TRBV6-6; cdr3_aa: CASRPKRDSTNTEAFF; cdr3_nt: TGTGCCAGCAGACCCAAAAGGGACAGCACGAACACTGAAGCTTTCTTT
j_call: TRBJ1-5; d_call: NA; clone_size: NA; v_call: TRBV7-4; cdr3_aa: CASSFESVESELGQPQHF; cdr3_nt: TGTGCCAGCAGCTTTGAGTCGGTGGAGTCCGAGCTAGGACAGCCCCAGCATTTT
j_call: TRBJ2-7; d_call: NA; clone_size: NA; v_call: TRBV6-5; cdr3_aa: CASSPDYYEQYF; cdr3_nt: TGTGCCAGCAGTCCAGATTACTACGAGCAGTACTTC
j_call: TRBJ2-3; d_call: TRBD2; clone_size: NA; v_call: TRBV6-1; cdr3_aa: CASRIAGADEDTQYF; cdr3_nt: TGTGCCAGCAGGATAGCGGGGGCGGACGAGGATACGCAGTATTTT
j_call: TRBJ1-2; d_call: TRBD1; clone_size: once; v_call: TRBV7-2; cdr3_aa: CASSSGPGQKYGYTF; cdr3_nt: TGTGCCAGCAGCTCAGGACCGGGACAGAAATATGGCTACACCTTC